Below are 16 T cell receptor beta chains sequenced from a single sample in a study of T cell repertoires in cytomegalovirus infection. Their target antigens are unknown. TCRdb used MiXCR to reprocess the reads, holding one entry per CDR3 protein. The sample lists around 570,000 distinct CDR3 sequences; almost 40% were seen once. This specimen was cultured PBMCs, taken from culture after CMV antigen stimulation. These receptors all come from a human donor in good health (CMV status not recorded). Some clones in this sample may be carry-over from other donors' samples.

This clonotype was recorded only once. The V call is TRBV2, the J call TRBJ2-3; a possible D gene is TRBD2 (6 bases). CDR1 and CDR2 from the germline V gene are SNHLY and FYNNEI. The CDR3 is 15 residues long. The ends were cut back, 4 bases at V and 5 bases at J, with 16 bases in the middle. The CDR3 sequence is CASSGRGGAGDTQYF. CDR3 nucleotide sequence: TGTGCCAGCAGTGGGAGAGGAGGGGCGGGAGATACGCAGTATTTT.

The V and J genes are TRBV7-8 and TRBJ1-1; 7 bases map to TRBD1. Germline CDR1 reads SGHVS; CDR2 reads FQNEAQ. The CDR3 has 14 amino acids. V trimming: 5 bases; J trimming: 4 bases; junction bases outside the gene matches: 7. The CDR3 nucleotides read TGTGCCAGCAGCCCCACCCAGGGGGGCACTGAAGCTTTCTTT. Protein sequence: CASSPTQGGTEAFF. The full variable domain, with the rest looked up from reference TRBV7-8 and TRBJ1-1, is GAGVSQSPRYKVAKRGQDVALRCDPISGHVSLFWYQQALGQGPEFLTYFQNEAQLDKSGLPSDRFFAERPEGSVSTLKIQRTQQEDSAVYLCASSPTQGGTEAFFGQGTRLTVV.

The rearrangement uses TRBV19 and TRBJ1-4; D call uncertain. The CDR3 totals 15 residues. Trimming stripped 6 bases from V and 8 bases from J, with 19 bases between. Germline V CDR1 and CDR2: LNHDA, SQIVND (reference sequence). The CDR3 DNA reads as TGTGCCAGTAGCCATTTGGGCGACTCTAGGGAAAAACTGTTTTTT. It specifies CASSHLGDSREKLFF.

The CDR3 protein is CMSVRGNGYGYTF. DNA of the CDR3: TGCATGAGTGTGAGGGGAAACGGCTATGGCTACACCTTC. V and J are TRBV20-1 and TRBJ1-2; TRBD1 is a possible D gene (5 bases). Germline V gene data show CDR1 as DFQATT and CDR2 as SNEGSKA (reference sequence). This CDR3 has 13 amino acids.

This rearrangement joins TRBV27 to TRBJ2-7; perhaps TRBD1 as D (6 bases). Trimming left V 7 bases short and J 5 bases short, with 15 bases between. Germline V gene sequence: CDR1 MNHEY, CDR2 SMNVEV (reference sequence). CDR3 length equals 13 residues. The CDR3 region is CASTSRAGDEQYF. CDR3 nucleotides: TGTGCCAGCACCTCCCGGGCAGGGGACGAGCAGTACTTC.

This clonotype has only a few counts. This chain uses TRBV4-1 with TRBJ1-5, with unresolved D. With 0 bases removed from V and 0 bases from J, the gap between germline ends came to 12 bases. CDR3 length: 17 amino acids. From germline, CDR1 is MGHRA and CDR2 YSYEKL. This CDR3 reads CASSQEGAPSSNQPQHF. CDR3 sequence (DNA): TGCGCCAGCAGCCAAGAAGGTGCCCCGTCTAGCAATCAGCCCCAGCATTTT.

This clonotype has just a few counts. The chain links TRBV6-1 to TRBJ2-3, with D uncertain. V lost 1 base and J 0 bases, leaving 5 bases between the germline ends. This CDR3 region has 14 residues. Germline lookup yields CDR1 MNHNS and CDR2 SASEGT. The CDR3 loop reads CASSEGRSTDTQYF. The CDR3 bases are TGTGCCAGCAGTGAAGGCAGGAGCACAGATACGCAGTATTTT.

The rearrangement joins TRBV29-1 to TRBJ1-2; D call uncertain. From germline, CDR1 is SQVTM and CDR2 ANQGSEA. This CDR3 is 11 amino acids long. V lost 3 bases and J lost 8, with 10 bases in between. This chain's CDR3 is CSVEGEEGYTF. For the CDR3, the DNA is TGCAGCGTTGAGGGTGAGGAGGGCTACACCTTC.

A few counts support this clonotype. The chain carries TRBV19 and TRBJ1-5; D is possibly TRBD1 (6 bases). The CDR3 spans 12 residues. Germline V gene sequence: CDR1 LNHDA, CDR2 SQIVND (reference sequence). The V end lost 6 bases, the J end lost 7 bases, and 10 bases lay between the germline ends. CDR3 sequence (DNA): TGTGCCAGTAGGGGGGCTCAACAGCCCCAGCATTTT. Encoded protein: CASRGAQQPQHF.

DNA for the CDR3: TGTGCCAGCAGCCCCCCTACGCGGGCCGATTCCTACGAGCAGTACTTC. This sequence encodes CASSPPTRADSYEQYF. The V gene is TRBV7-2, the J gene TRBJ2-7; tentative D call: TRBD2 (5 bases). Between the trimmed V and J ends, which lost 5 bases and 1 base, there was a span of 18 bases. This CDR3 spans 16 amino acids. Germline V gene data show CDR1 as SGHTA and CDR2 as FQGNSA. The full variable domain, in which reference TRBV7-2 and TRBJ2-7 provide the parts outside the CDR3, is GAGVSQSPSNKVTEKGKDVELRCDPISGHTALYWYRQSLGQGLEFLIYFQGNSAPDKSGLPSDRFSAERTGGSVSTLTIQRTQQEDSAVYLCASSPPTRADSYEQYFGPGTRLTVT.

The gene calls are TRBV11-2 and TRBJ1-2; D unclear. This CDR3 has 14 amino acids. V lost 1 base, J lost 4 bases, and 10 bases lay in between. Germline V gene lookup returns CDR1 SGHAT and CDR2 FQNNGV. In DNA form, the CDR3 reads TGTGCCAGCAGCTTAGGTCCGGTGGGCTATGGCTACACCTTC. This sequence encodes CASSLGPVGYGYTF.

The rearrangement uses TRBV7-2 and TRBJ2-5, with D possibly TRBD2 on 5 matching bases. V lost 5 bases to trimming and J lost 4 bases, with 14 bases between them. The germline gives CDR1 SGHTA, CDR2 FQGNSA. The CDR3 loop spans 14 amino acids. CDR3 protein: CASSPLLGVETQYF. DNA for the CDR3: TGTGCCAGCAGCCCCCTTTTGGGAGTAGAGACCCAGTACTTC. Variable domain in full (rest from reference TRBV7-2 and TRBJ2-5): GAGVSQSPSNKVTEKGKDVELRCDPISGHTALYWYRQSLGQGLEFLIYFQGNSAPDKSGLPSDRFSAERTGGSVSTLTIQRTQQEDSAVYLCASSPLLGVETQYFGPGTRLLVL.

V and J are TRBV7-2 and TRBJ1-5, with 9 bases that match TRBD1. CDR3 length equals 15 residues. J was trimmed by 6 bases and V by 3 bases; bases with no gene match: 6. Germline loops: CDR1 SGHTA, CDR2 FQGNSA. DNA for the CDR3: TGTGCCAGCAGCTTTGGGGACAGGGTGAGTCAGCCCCAGCATTTT. It codes for CASSFGDRVSQPQHF.

V is TRBV3-1 and J is TRBJ2-3; D ambiguous. The CDR3 spans 14 residues. Trimming stripped 4 bases from V and 6 bases from J, with 14 bases between. Germline assignment: CDR1 LGHDT and CDR2 YNNKEL (reference sequence). CDR3 sequence reads: CASSPLDRADTQYF. As DNA, the CDR3 is TGTGCCAGCAGCCCCCTAGATAGGGCCGATACGCAGTATTTT.

J is TRBJ2-1 and V is TRBV19; 8 bases are shared with TRBD2. V was clipped by 4 bases and J by 8 bases; unmatched bases: 10. Germline CDR1 reads LNHDA; CDR2 reads SQIVND (reference sequence). This CDR3 spans 15 amino acids. The CDR3 DNA is TGTGCCAGTAGTACAATAGCGGGGACCGTGGATGAGCAGTTCTTC. It yields the protein CASSTIAGTVDEQFF.

The chain joins TRBV5-1 to TRBJ2-5; 7 bases are shared with TRBD1. The CDR3 loop spans 17 amino acids. Germline-derived CDR1 and CDR2 are SGHRS and YFSETQ. V was clipped by 3 bases and J by 1 base; unmatched bases: 12. As DNA, the CDR3 is TGCGCCAGCAGCTCCCGACCAAGACAGGGTAGCCAAGAGACCCAGTACTTC. Translated, it gives CASSSRPRQGSQETQYF.